The clone carrying this T cell receptor (beta chain) was picked up a small number of times. Its antigen is unidentified. The sample belongs to a study of post-analysis software for immune sequencing data. Study as a whole: Included courses were relapsing-remitting and secondary progressive multiple sclerosis; progressive-relapsing multiple sclerosis was also included. The study's findings and limits: Controls showed lower frequencies than patients for four to six TRBV segments, and TRBV5-6, TRBV5-1 and TRBV20-1 were among these. When compared against controls, multiple sclerosis patients showed significantly lower normalized Chao1 diversity.

Unique molecular identifiers were built into the TCR beta cDNA libraries. Approximately 500,000 cDNA molecules were recovered from an input of about 0.9 to 10 million T cells. TCRdb re-called the PCR reads with MiXCR, one entry per CDR3 protein. This repertoire shows around 710,000 distinct CDR3 sequences, about half found once; its top ten account for over 4.5%. Trimming left V 4 bases short and J 2 bases short, with 8 bases between. Germline values: CDR1 SQVTM, CDR2 ANQGSEA. CDR3 length equals 12 residues. This receptor was obtained from a girl aged 5 to 17 with multiple sclerosis. The rearrangement links TRBV29-1 to TRBJ2-5; D not resolved. The sequenced sample was blood. CDR3 loop: CSVAGLQETQYF. The CDR3 nucleotides are TGCAGCGTTGCTGGGCTGCAAGAGACCCAGTACTTC.